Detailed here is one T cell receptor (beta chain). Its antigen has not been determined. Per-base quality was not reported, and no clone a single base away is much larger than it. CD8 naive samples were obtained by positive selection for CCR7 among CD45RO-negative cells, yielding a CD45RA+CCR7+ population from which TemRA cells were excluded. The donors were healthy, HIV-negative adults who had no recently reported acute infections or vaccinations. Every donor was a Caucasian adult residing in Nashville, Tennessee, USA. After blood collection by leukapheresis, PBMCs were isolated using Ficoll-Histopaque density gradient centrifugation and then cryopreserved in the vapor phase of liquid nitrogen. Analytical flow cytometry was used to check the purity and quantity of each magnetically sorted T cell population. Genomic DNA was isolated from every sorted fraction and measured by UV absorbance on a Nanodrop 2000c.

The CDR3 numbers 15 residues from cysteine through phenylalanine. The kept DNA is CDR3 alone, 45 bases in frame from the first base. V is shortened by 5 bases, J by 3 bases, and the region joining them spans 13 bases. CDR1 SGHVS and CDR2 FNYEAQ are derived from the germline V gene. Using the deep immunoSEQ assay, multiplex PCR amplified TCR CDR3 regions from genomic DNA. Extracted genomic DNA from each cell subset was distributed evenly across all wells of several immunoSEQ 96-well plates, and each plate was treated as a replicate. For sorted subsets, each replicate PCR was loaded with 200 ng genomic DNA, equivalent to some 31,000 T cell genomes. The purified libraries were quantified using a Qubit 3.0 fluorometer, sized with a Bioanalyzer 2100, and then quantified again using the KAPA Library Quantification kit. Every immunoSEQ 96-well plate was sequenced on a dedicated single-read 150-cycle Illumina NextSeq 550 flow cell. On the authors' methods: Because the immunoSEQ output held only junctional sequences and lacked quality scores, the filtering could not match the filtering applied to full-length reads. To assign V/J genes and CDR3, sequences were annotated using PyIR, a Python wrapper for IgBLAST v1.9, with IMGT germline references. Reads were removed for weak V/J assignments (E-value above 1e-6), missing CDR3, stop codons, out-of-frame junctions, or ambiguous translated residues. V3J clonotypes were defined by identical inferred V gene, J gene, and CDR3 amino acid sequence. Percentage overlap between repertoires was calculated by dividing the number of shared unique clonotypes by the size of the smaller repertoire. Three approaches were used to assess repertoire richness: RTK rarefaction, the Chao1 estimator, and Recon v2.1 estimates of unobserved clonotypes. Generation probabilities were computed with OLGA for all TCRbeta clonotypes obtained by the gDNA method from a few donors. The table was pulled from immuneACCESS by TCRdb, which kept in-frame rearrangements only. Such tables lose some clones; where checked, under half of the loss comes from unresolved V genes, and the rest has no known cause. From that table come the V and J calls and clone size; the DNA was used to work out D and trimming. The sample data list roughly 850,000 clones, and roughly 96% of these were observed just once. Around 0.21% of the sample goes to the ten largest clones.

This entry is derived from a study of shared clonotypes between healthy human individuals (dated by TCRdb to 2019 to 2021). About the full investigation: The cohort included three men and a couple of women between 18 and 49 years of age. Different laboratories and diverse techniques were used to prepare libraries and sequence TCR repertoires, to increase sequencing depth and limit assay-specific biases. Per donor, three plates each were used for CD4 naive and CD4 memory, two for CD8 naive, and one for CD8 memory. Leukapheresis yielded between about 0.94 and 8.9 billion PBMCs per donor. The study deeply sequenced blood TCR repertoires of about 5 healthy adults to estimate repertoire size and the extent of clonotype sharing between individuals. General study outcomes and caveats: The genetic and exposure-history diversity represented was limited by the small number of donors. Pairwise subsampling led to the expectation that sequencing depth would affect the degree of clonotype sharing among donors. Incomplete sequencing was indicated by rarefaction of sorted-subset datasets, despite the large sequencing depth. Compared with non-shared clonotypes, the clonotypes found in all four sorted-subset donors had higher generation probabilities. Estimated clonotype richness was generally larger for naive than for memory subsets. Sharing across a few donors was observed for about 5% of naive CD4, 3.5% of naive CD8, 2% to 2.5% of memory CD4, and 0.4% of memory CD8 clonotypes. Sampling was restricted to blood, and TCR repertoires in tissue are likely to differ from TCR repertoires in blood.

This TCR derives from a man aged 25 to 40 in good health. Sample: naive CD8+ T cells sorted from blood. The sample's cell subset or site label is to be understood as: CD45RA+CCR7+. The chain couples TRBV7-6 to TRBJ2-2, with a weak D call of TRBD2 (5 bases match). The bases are TGTGCCAGCAGCGGAAGGCTAGCCTACACCGGGGAGCTGTTTTTT. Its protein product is CASSGRLAYTGELFF.